This TCR beta chain is from a study of shared T cell receptors in the human thymus. Generated by immunoSEQ multiplex PCR, the TCRdb table keeps only in-frame clones and is missing some. The sample holds hundreds of thousands of clones, around 78% seen once. Germline V gives CDR1 PRHDT, CDR2 FYEKMQ (reference sequence). V was cut by 5 bases and J by 6 bases, with 17 bases left in between. This CDR3 is built from 14 residues. This same sample was also part of a study on human thymus T cells. That work adds: Resections that were taken during corrective heart surgery supplied the thymus tissue.

The receptor comes from a boy younger than two with a congenital heart defect. The chain couples TRBV13 to TRBJ2-7; perhaps TRBD1 as D (8 bases). Sequenced sample: thymocytes. CDR3 DNA: TGTGCCAGCAGCGCGGGGGCTCAGGGGGCCGAGCAGTACTTC. Its translation is CASSAGAQGAEQYF.